Listed below are T cell receptor beta chains from one sample, sequenced in a study of T-cell reconstitution after alpha-beta-depleted transplantation in children. One entry per CDR3 protein, called by TCRdb with MiXCR from the PCR reads. The sample contains 300,000 to 400,000 distinct CDR3 sequences, 16% of which appear only once. The sample consisted of PBMCs, mostly from graft donor cells, taken 360 days after TCRalphabeta/CD19-depleted stem cell transplant. Receptors were obtained from a male patient between 2 and 15 years old who had a stem cell transplant for acute lymphoblastic leukemia, so the T cells may come from the graft donor. Each CDR3 is given with its conserved first and last residue. A D gene is named only where the DNA matches it firmly. Clone size is not always given. Where it is, it says once, few, many or a class for expanded clones.

>TRBJ2-3|TRBV9|-|-
TGTGCCAGCAGCGTAGCTAGCCGAACAGATACGCAGTATTTT
CASSVASRTDTQYF
>TRBJ2-1|TRBV12-5|-|few
TGTGCTAGTGGTTTGGCTCCACGGGAATCTCCTTACAATGAGCAGTTCTTC
CASGLAPRESPYNEQFF
>TRBJ2-3|TRBV20-1|-|few
TGCAGTGCTAGATGGGGGCGAGATACGCAGTATTTT
CSARWGRDTQYF
>TRBJ1-2|TRBV12-3/TRBV12-4|-|many
TGTGCCAGCAGTGTCACGCAGGACCTATTCTATGGCTACACCTTC
CASSVTQDLFYGYTF
>TRBJ2-5|TRBV4-1|TRBD2|-
TGCGCCAGCAGCCCCCGAGGGACTAGCGGACAAGAGACCCAGTACTTC
CASSPRGTSGQETQYF
>TRBJ2-5|TRBV20-1|-|few
TGCAGTGCTAGGCACAATACCCAAGAGACCCAGTACTTC
CSARHNTQETQYF
>TRBJ2-3|TRBV4-3|-|few
TGCGCCAGCAGCCAAGTGATTCAGGCGACAGATACGCAGTATTTT
CASSQVIQATDTQYF
>TRBJ1-4|TRBV3-1|TRBD1|few
TGTGCCAGCAGCCCCTGGACAGGGACTAATGAAAAACTGTTTTTT
CASSPWTGTNEKLFF
>TRBJ2-3|TRBV4-2|-|few
TGTGCCAGCAGCCCATTCAGTGGGGATGCGGATACGCAGTATTTT
CASSPFSGDADTQYF
>TRBJ2-3|TRBV10-3|-|few
TGTGCCATCAGTGAATTAAAGGGAGCTTATACGCAGTATTTT
CAISELKGAYTQYF
>TRBJ2-3|TRBV4-1|TRBD1|-
TGCGCCAGCAGCCAATCCACAGGGGGTAGCACAGATACGCAGTATTTT
CASSQSTGGSTDTQYF
>TRBJ2-3|TRBV4-3|TRBD2|-
TGCGCCAGCAGCCAAGTGGCGGGAGCCGATACGCAGTATTTT
CASSQVAGADTQYF
>TRBJ2-7|TRBV27|TRBD1|many
TGTGCCAGCAGTTTAAGAAGACAGGGAGCCTACGAGCAGTACTTC
CASSLRRQGAYEQYF
>TRBJ2-7|TRBV29-1|-|few
TGCAGCGTTGACGCGGATCGCGAGCAGTACTTC
CSVDADREQYF
>TRBJ2-7|TRBV4-1|TRBD2|many
TGCGCCAGCAGCCAAGAATATTGGGGAGCGGGACCCTACGAGCAGTACTTC
CASSQEYWGAGPYEQYF
>TRBJ2-7|TRBV29-1|-|few
TGCAGCGTTGGCACCCCCGCACGGCAGGGGATCTACTACGAGCAGTACTTC
CSVGTPARQGIYYEQYF
>TRBJ1-6|TRBV20-1|TRBD1|-
TGCAGTGCTATCCCCGGACAGGGAGGAAATAATTCACCCCTCCACTTT
CSAIPGQGGNNSPLHF
>TRBJ2-5|TRBV9|-|many
TGTGCCAGCAGCGAGGGGGGTCTGGAGACCCAGTACTTC
CASSEGGLETQYF
>TRBJ2-4|TRBV3-1|-|-
TGTGCCAGCAGCCCGACCCTCCCCGGGGTTCCTACCAAAAACATTCAGTACTTC
CASSPTLPGVPTKNIQYF
>TRBJ2-1|TRBV6-5|TRBD2|few
TGTGCCAGCAGTTACTACACCGGGACTAGCGGGAATGAGCAGTTCTTC
CASSYYTGTSGNEQFF
>TRBJ2-7|TRBV12-3/TRBV12-4|-|many
TGTGCCAGCAGTGATAAAGCGGTTATGTACGAGCAGTACTTC
CASSDKAVMYEQYF
>TRBJ2-1|TRBV5-1|TRBD2|few
TGCGCCAGCAGCCCTTGGGGATGGACTAGCGGGAGCGTCAATGAGCAGTTCTTC
CASSPWGWTSGSVNEQFF
>TRBJ2-7|TRBV12-3/TRBV12-4|TRBD2|-
TGTGCCAGCAGTTTAGTTGCGGGAGTTTACGAGCAGTACTTC
CASSLVAGVYEQYF
>TRBJ2-7|TRBV24-1|TRBD1|many
TGTGCCACCAGTGAAGGGACAGGAGTCTACGAGCAGTACTTC
CATSEGTGVYEQYF
>TRBJ1-2|TRBV7-9|TRBD1|few
TGTGCCAGCAGCTTAGGGATGGCCCCGGGACAGGGGTACGGCTACACCTTC
CASSLGMAPGQGYGYTF
>TRBJ2-7|TRBV24-1|-|-
TGTGCCACCAGCCAGGGGGGGAACGATCAGTACTTC
CATSQGGNDQYF
>TRBJ2-3|TRBV11-2|TRBD2|-
TGTGCCAGCAGCTTAGAAGCACAGGGGGCGGCTAGCGGGAGGGCCCATACGCAGTATTTT
CASSLEAQGAASGRAHTQYF
>TRBJ2-3|TRBV11-3|-|many
TGTGCCAGCAGCTCCCACTTGGGCACAGATACGCAGTATTTT
CASSSHLGTDTQYF
>TRBJ1-6|TRBV7-6|-|-
TGTGCCAGCAGCTTAGATACATTGGCAGGGGTTGGATCACCCCTCCACTTT
CASSLDTLAGVGSPLHF
>TRBJ2-7|TRBV10-3|TRBD1|-
TGTGCCATCAGGCCAAACAGGGGCGAGCAGTACTTC
CAIRPNRGEQYF
>TRBJ2-3|TRBV6-1|TRBD2|few
TGTGCCAATAACCTAGCGGGAGGGATCACAGATACGCAGTATTTT
CANNLAGGITDTQYF
>TRBJ2-7|TRBV9|-|-
TGTGCCAGCAGCGCAGAGGCCGGAGACAGTACGAGCGAGCAGTACTTC
CASSAEAGDSTSEQYF
>TRBJ1-3|TRBV12-3/TRBV12-4|-|-
TGTGCCAGCACCTCTGCACCGGGAAACACCATATATTTT
CASTSAPGNTIYF
>TRBJ2-7|TRBV12-3/TRBV12-4|-|-
TGTGCCAGCAGTTCGTACGGGGCCAACCCCCAAGAGCAGTACTTC
CASSSYGANPQEQYF
>TRBJ1-1|TRBV19|-|few
TGTGCCAGTAGTCTGCAACAGGGAGAAGCTTTCTTT
CASSLQQGEAFF
>TRBJ2-3|TRBV20-1|TRBD2|many
TGCAGTGCTAGTAGGGGACTAGCGGGAGCAGATACGCAGTATTTT
CSASRGLAGADTQYF
>TRBJ2-7|TRBV7-9|-|many
TGTGCCGTTTTGGGGCCGACCTACGAGCAGTACTTC
CAVLGPTYEQYF
>TRBJ2-4|TRBV15|TRBD1|few
TGTGCCACCAGCATGGACAGGGGCTCGGACATTCAGTACTTC
CATSMDRGSDIQYF
>TRBJ2-2|TRBV6-2/TRBV6-3|-|many
TGTGCCAGCAGCCCCTCCTCAACCACCGGGGAGCTGTTTTTT
CASSPSSTTGELFF